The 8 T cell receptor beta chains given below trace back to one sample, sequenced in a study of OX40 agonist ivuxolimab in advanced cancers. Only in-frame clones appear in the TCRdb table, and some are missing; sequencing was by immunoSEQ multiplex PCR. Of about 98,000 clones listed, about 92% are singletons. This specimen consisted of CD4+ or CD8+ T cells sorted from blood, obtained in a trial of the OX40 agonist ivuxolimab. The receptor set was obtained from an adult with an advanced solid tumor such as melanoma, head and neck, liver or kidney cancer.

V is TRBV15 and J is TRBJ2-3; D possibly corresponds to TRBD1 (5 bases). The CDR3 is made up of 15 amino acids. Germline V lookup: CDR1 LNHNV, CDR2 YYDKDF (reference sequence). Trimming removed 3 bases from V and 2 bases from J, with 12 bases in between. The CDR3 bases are TGTGCCACCAGCAGTGATTACAGGACCACAGATACGCAGTATTTT. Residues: CATSSDYRTTDTQYF.

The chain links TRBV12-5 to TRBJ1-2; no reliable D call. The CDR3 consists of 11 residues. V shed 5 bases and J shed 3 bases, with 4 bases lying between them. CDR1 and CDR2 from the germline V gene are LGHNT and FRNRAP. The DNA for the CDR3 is TGTGCTAGTGGTCCCTACTATGGCTACACCTTC. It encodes CASGPYYGYTF.

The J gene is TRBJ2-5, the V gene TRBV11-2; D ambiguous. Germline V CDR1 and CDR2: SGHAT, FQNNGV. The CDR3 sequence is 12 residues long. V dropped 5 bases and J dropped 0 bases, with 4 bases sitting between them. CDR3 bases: TGTGCCAGCAGCCGGAACCAAGAGACCCAGTACTTC. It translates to CASSRNQETQYF.

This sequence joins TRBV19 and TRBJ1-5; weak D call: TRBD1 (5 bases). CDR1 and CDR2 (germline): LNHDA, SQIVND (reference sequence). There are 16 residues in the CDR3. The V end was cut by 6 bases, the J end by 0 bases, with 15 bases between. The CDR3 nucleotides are TGTGCCAGTAGCCCAACGCGGGACTTTAGCAATCAGCCCCAGCATTTT. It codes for CASSPTRDFSNQPQHF.

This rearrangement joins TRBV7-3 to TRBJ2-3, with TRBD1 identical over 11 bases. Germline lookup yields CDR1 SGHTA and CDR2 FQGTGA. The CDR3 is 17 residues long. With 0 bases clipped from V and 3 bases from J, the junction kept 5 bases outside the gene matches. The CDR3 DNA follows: TGTGCCAGCAGCTTAACGTCCGGGACAGGGGGTACAGATACGCAGTATTTT. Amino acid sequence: CASSLTSGTGGTDTQYF.

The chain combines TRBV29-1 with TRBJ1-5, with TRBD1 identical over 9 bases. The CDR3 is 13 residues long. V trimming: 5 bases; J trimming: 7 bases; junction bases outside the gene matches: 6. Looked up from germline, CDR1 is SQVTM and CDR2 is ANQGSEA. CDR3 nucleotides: TGCAGCGTTATTTCGGGACAGGGCCAGCCCCAGCATTTT. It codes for CSVISGQGQPQHF.

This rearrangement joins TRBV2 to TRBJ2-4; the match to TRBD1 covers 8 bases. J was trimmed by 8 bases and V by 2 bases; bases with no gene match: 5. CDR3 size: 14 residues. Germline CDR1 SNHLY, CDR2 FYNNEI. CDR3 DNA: TGTGCCAGCAGTGAACGACAGGGGAGTGACATTCAGTACTTC. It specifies CASSERQGSDIQYF.

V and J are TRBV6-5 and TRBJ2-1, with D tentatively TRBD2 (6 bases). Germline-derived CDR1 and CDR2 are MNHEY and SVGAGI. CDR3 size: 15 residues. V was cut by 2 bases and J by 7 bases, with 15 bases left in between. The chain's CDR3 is CASSYVSGRRNEQFF. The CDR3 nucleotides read TGTGCCAGCAGTTACGTCTCCGGGAGAAGAAATGAGCAGTTCTTC.